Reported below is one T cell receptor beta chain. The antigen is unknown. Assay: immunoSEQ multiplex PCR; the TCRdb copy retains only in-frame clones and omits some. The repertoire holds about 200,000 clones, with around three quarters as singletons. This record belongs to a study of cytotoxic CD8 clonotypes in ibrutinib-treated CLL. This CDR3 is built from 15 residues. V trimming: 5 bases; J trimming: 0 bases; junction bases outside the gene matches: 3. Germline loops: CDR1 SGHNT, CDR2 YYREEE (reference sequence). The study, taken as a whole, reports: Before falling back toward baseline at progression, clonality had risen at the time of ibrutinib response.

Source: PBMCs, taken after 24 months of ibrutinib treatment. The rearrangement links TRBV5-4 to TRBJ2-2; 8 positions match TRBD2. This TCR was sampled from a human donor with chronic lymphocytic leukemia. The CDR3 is CASSRSGTNTGELFF. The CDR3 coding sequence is TGTGCCAGCAGTCGTAGCGGGACGAACACCGGGGAGCTGTTTTTT. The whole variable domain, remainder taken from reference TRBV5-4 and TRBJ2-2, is ETGVTQSPTHLIKTRGQQVTLRCSSQSGHNTVSWYQQALGQGPQFIFQYYREEENGRGNFPPRFSGLQFPNYSSELNVNALELDDSALYLCASSRSGTNTGELFFGEGSRLTVL.